These 10 T cell receptor beta chains were all obtained from the same sample, sequenced in a study of blood T cells in healthy people across ages (dated by TCRdb to the mid-2010s). The library relied on 5' RACE. Instrument used: Illumina HiSeq 2500. A second PCR of roughly 6 to 12 cycles was run with a J-beta primer mix and a sample-barcoded 5' primer. TCRdb ran its own pipeline on the public reads, namely fastp trimming at Q25 and MiXCR clone calling, and kept in-frame beta chains. Rows are combined by CDR3 protein, so each entry shows the most common genes and DNA. The sample has 1.5 million to 2 million distinct CDR3 sequences on record, about 50% of them singletons. Approximately 2% of the sample rests with the top ten. The sample taken for sequencing was blood. The receptors come from a woman aged 40-49 years in good health.

This chain links TRBV19 with TRBJ2-1, with no clear D. This CDR3 has 13 residues. Germline loops: CDR1 LNHDA, CDR2 SQIVND (reference sequence). Trimming shortened V by 3 bases and J by 8 bases, and 11 bases separated the two germline ends. CDR3 sequence: CASSISDRDEQFF. The CDR3 DNA follows: TGTGCCAGTAGTATCTCAGATCGGGATGAGCAGTTCTTC. The full variable domain, its missing parts supplied by reference TRBV19 and TRBJ2-1, is DGGITQSPKYLFRKEGQNVTLSCEQNLNHDAMYWYRQDPGQGLRLIYYSQIVNDFQKGDIAEGYSVSREKKESFPLTVTSAQKNPTAFYLCASSISDRDEQFFGPGTRLTVL.

The DNA for the CDR3 is TGTGCCAGCAGCTTTCGGGACAGGGCCAACAATGAGCAGTTCTTC. Its translation: CASSFRDRANNEQFF. This chain uses TRBV27 with TRBJ2-1; TRBD1 agrees at 9 bases. Per the germline V gene, CDR1 is MNHEY and CDR2 is SMNVEV (reference sequence). The CDR3 length is 15 residues. After removal of 6 bases from V and 5 bases from J, the junction contained 8 bases not matched to a gene.

This chain uses TRBV5-1 with TRBJ2-4, with D unclear. The J call may be in error: the DNA end matches TRBJ2-7 better. Germline lookup yields CDR1 SGHRS and CDR2 YFSETQ. This CDR3 contains 14 residues. The CDR3 loop reads CASSLLDVAYEQYF. CDR3 in DNA: TGCGCCAGCAGCTTGCTAGACGTTGCCTACGAGCAGTACTTC.

The chain is built from TRBV10-3 and TRBJ2-5; D perhaps matches TRBD1 (6 bases). Trimming took 5 bases from V and 9 from J, leaving 10 bases between them. This CDR3 has 11 residues. Germline CDR1 reads ENHRY; CDR2 reads SYGVKD. The DNA of the CDR3 is TGTGCCATCAGTACAGGGTGGCCCCAGTACTTC. Protein: CAISTGWPQYF.

As concerns this clonotype: A much bigger clone sits one base away, suggesting this may be a read error. The V call is TRBV5-4, the J call TRBJ2-7, with D tentatively TRBD1 or TRBD2 (5 bases each). TRBJ2-5 explains the end of the DNA better; the J call may be wrong. The CDR3 is 13 residues long. The germline gives CDR1 SGHNT, CDR2 YYREEE (reference sequence). Written as DNA, the CDR3 is TGTGCCAGCAGCTCGAAAGGGGAGGAGACCCAGTACTTC. The encoded protein is CASSSKGEETQYF.

This CDR3 is CASSSTGQFSYEQFF. The CDR3 DNA sequence: TGTGCCAGCAGCTCAACGGGACAGTTCTCCTATGAGCAGTTCTTC. The chain combines TRBV11-2 with TRBJ2-1; TRBD1 matches 7 bases. The CDR3 runs to 15 residues. V was clipped by 4 bases and J by 8 bases; unmatched bases: 11. Germline CDR1 reads SGHAT; CDR2 reads FQNNGV.

A word on this clonotype: A much larger clone is a single base away; this may be a read error. J is TRBJ2-7 and V is TRBV7-2; no clear D gene. The CDR3 has 14 residues. The germline gives CDR1 SGHTA, CDR2 FQGNSA. V was cut by 5 bases and J by 0 bases, with 11 bases left in between. CDR3 DNA: TGTGCCAGCAGCGTCCACCGGAGCTCCTACGAGCAGTACTTC. Encoded protein: CASSVHRSSYEQYF.

The chain has TRBV10-1 and TRBJ2-4, with 14 bases identical to TRBD2. Germline V gives CDR1 WNHNN, CDR2 SYGVQD (reference sequence). The CDR3 extends over 13 amino acids. After removal of 6 bases from V and 13 bases from J, the junction contained 5 bases not matched to a gene. The CDR3 here is CASSGTSGGQQYF. In DNA, the CDR3 is TGCGCCAGCAGCGGGACTAGCGGGGGCCAGCAGTACTTC.

This chain uses TRBV10-3 with TRBJ2-5; TRBD2 matches 11 bases. With V trimmed by 7 bases and J by 4 bases, 5 bases remained unmatched. The germline CDR1 and CDR2 sequences are ENHRY and SYGVKD. The CDR3 contains 14 residues. DNA of the CDR3: TGTGCCATCACAGACGGGACTAGCGGAGAGACCCAGTACTTC. This sequence encodes CAITDGTSGETQYF.

The chain links TRBV6-6 to TRBJ2-5; D ambiguous. The germline CDR1 and CDR2 sequences are MNHNY and SVGAGI (reference sequence). The CDR3 consists of 13 residues. Trimming cost V 3 bases and J 2 bases, with 7 bases left between them. CDR3 DNA sequence: TGTGCCAGCAGTTATGCGCAGCAAGAGACCCAGTACTTC. The encoded protein is CASSYAQQETQYF.